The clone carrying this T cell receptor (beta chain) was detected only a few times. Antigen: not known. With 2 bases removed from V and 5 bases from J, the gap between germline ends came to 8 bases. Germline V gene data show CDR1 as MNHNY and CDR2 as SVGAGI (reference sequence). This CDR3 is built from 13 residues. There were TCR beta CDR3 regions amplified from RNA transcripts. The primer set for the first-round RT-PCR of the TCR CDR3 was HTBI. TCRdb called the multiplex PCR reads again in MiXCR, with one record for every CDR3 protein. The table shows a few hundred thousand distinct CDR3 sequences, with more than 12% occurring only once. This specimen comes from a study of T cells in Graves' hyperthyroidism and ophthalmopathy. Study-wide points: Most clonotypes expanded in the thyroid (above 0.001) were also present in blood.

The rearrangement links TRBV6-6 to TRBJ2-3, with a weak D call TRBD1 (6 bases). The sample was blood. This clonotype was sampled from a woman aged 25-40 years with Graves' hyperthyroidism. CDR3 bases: TGTGCCAGCAGTTACCGCAGGGGAGATACGCAGTATTTT. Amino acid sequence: CASSYRRGDTQYF.